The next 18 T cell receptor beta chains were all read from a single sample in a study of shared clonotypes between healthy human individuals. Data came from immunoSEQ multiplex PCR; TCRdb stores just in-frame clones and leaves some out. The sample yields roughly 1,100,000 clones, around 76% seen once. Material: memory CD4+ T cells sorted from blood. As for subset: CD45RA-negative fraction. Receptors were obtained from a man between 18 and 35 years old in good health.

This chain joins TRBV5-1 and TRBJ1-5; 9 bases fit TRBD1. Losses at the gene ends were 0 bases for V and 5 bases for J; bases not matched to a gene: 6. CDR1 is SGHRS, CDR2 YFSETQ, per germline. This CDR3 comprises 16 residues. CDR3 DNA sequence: TGCGCCAGCAGCTTGGACGGGACAGGGTGGGATCAGCCCCAGCATTTT. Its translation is CASSLDGTGWDQPQHF.

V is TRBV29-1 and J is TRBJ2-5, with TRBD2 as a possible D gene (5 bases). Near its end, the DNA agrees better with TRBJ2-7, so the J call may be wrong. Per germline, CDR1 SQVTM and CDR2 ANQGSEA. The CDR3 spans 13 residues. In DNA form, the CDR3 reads TGCAGCGTCGCGACCGGGGTGTTCTACGAGCAGTACTTC. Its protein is CSVATGVFYEQYF.

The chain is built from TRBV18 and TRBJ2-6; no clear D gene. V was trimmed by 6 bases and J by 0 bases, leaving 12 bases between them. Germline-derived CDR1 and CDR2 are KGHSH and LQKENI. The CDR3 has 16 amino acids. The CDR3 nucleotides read TGTGCCAGCTCCCTGACAAGGGTCTCTGGGGCCAACGTCCTGACTTTC. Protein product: CASSLTRVSGANVLTF.

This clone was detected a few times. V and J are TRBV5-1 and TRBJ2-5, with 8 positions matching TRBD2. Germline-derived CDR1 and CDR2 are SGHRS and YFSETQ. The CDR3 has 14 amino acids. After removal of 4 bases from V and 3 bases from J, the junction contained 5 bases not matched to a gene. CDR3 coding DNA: TGCGCCAGCAGCGTCGGGGGGGCCGAAGAGACCCAGTACTTC. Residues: CASSVGGAEETQYF.

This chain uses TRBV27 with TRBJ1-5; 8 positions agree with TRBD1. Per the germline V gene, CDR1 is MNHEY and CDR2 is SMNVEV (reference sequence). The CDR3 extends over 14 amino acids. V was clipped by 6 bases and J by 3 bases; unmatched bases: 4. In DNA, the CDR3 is TGTGCCAGCAGGGGGACAGGCCTCAATCAGCCCCAGCATTTT. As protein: CASRGTGLNQPQHF.

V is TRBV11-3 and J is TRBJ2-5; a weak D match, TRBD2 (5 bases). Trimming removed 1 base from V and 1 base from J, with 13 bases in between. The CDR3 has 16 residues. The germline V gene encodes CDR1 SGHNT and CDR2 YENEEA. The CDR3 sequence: CASSLGSGRGQETQYF. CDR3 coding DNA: TGTGCCAGCAGCTTAGGCAGCGGTCGTGGCCAAGAGACCCAGTACTTC. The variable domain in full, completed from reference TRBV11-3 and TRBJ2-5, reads EAGVVQSPRYKIIEKKQPVAFWCNPISGHNTLYWYLQNLGQGPELLIRYENEEAVDDSQLPKDRFSAERLKGVDSTLKIQPAELGDSAVYLCASSLGSGRGQETQYFGPGTRLLVL.

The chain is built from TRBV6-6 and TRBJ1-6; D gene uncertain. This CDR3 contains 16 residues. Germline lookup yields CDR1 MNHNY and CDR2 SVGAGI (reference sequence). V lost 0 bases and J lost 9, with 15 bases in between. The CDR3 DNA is TGTGCCAGCAGTTACTCGGGTGAGCAGGCTGGTTCACCCCTCCACTTT. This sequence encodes CASSYSGEQAGSPLHF.

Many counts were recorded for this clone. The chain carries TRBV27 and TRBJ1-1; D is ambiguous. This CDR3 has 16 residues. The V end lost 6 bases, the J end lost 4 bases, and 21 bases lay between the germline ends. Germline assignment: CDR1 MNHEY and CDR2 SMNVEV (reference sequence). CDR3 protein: CASRPRSGRFGTEAFF. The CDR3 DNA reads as TGTGCCAGCAGACCCAGGAGCGGAAGGTTCGGCACTGAAGCTTTCTTT.

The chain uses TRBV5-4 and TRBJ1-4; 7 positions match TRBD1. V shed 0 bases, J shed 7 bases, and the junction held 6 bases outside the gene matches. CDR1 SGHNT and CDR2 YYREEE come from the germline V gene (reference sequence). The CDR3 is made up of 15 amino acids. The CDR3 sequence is CASSLGGQAGEKLFF. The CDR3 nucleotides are TGTGCCAGCAGCTTGGGAGGACAGGCGGGTGAAAAACTGTTTTTT.

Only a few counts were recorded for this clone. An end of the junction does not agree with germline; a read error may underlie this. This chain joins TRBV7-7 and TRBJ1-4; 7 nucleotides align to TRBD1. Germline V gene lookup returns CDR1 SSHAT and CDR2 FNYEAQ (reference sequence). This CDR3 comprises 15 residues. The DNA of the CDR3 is TGTGCTAGCAGCTTAGGGGAACAGGGGAATGAAAAACTGTTTTTT. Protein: CASSLGEQGNEKLFF.

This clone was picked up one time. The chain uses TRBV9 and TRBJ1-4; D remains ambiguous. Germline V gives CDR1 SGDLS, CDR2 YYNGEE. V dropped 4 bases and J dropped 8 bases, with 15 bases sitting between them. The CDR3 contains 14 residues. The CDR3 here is CASSPPGIEEKLFF. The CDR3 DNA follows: TGTGCCAGCAGCCCACCTGGGATCGAGGAAAAACTGTTTTTT.

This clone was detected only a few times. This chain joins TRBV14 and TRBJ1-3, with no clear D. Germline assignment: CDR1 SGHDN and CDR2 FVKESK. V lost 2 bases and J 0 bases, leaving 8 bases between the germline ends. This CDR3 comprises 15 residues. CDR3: CASSQFGGSGNTIYF. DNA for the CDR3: TGTGCCAGCAGCCAATTCGGTGGCTCTGGAAACACCATATATTTT.

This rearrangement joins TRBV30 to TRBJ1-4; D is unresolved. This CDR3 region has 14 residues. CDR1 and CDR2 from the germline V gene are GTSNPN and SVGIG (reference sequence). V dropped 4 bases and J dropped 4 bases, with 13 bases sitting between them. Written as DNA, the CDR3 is TGTGCCTGGACCTCCGGACTGTTTAATGAAAAACTGTTTTTT. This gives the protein CAWTSGLFNEKLFF.

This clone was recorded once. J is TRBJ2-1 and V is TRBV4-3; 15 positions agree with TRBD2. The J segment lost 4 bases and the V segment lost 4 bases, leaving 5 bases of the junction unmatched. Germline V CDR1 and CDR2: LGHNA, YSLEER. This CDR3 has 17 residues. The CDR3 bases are TGCGCCAGCAGCCCTGGACTAGCGGGAGGGGGATACAATGAGCAGTTCTTC. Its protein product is CASSPGLAGGGYNEQFF.

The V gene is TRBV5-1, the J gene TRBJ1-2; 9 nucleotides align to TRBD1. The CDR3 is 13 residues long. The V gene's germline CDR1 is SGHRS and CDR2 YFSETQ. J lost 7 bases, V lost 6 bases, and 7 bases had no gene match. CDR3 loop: CASTLQGAGGYTF. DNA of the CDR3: TGCGCCAGCACCTTACAGGGGGCGGGTGGCTACACCTTC.

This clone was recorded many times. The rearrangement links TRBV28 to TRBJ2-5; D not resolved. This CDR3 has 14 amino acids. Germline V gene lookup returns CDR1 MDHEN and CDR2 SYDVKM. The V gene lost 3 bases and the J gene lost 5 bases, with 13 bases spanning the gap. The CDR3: CASSFQRRVETQYF. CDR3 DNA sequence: TGTGCCAGCAGTTTCCAGCGCCGGGTGGAGACCCAGTACTTC.

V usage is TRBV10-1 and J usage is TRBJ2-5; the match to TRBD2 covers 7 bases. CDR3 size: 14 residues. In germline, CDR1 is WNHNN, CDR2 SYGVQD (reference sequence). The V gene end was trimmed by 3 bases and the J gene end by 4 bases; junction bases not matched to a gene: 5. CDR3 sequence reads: CASSDGGGGETQYF. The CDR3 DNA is TGCGCCAGCAGTGATGGCGGGGGAGGAGAGACCCAGTACTTC.

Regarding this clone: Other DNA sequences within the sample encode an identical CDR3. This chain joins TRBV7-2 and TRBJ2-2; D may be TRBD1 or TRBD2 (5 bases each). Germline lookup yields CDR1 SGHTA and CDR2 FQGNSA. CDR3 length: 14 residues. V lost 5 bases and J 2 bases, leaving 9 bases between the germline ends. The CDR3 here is CASSLGANTGELFF. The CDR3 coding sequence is TGTGCCAGCAGCCTCGGGGCAAACACCGGGGAGCTGTTTTTT.